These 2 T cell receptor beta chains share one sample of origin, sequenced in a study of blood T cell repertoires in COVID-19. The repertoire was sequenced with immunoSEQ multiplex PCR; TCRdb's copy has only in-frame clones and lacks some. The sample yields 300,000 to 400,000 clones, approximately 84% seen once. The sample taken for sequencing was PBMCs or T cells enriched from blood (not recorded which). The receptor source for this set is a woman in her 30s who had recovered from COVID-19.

CDR3 sequence reads: CASSGGTDYEQYF. The CDR3, as DNA: TGTGCCAGCAGTGGGGGGACAGACTACGAGCAGTACTTC. The chain carries TRBV7-9 and TRBJ2-7; TRBD1 might be the D (7 bases). Trimming shortened V by 6 bases and J by 3 bases, and 12 bases separated the two germline ends. Per germline, CDR1 SEHNR and CDR2 FQNEAQ (reference sequence). The CDR3 runs to 13 residues. The full variable domain, with the rest looked up from reference TRBV7-9 and TRBJ2-7, is DTGVSQNPRHKITKRGQNVTFRCDPISEHNRLYWYRQTLGQGPEFLTYFQNEAQLEKSRLLSDRFSAERPKGSFSTLEIQRTEQGDSAMYLCASSGGTDYEQYFGPGTRLTVT.

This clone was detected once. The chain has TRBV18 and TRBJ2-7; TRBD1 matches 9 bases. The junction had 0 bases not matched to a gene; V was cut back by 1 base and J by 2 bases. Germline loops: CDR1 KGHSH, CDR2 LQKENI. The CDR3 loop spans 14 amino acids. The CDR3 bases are TGTGCCAGCTCACCACGACAGGGGGCCTACGAGCAGTACTTC. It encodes CASSPRQGAYEQYF.